The rows below give T cell receptor beta chains drawn from one sample of a study of chronic HIV infection and antiretroviral therapy. TCRdb called the 5' RACE reads again in MiXCR, with one record for every CDR3 protein. This table has 39,000 or so distinct CDR3 sequences, roughly 7.6% appearing once. The specimen was peripheral blood. The receptor source for this set is an adult who had HIV and had not received antiretroviral therapy, or was an uninfected healthy control (not recorded which). Both conserved end residues are part of each CDR3. A D gene is named only where the DNA matches it firmly. Part of the rows lack a size; the others show once, few, many or a class for expanded clones.

size	V	D	J	CDR3	DNA
.	TRBV11-2	.	TRBJ2-4	CASSLGTIRYF	TGTGCCAGCAGCTTAGGTACCATTCGGTACTTC
many	TRBV21-1	.	TRBJ2-1	CASSKVSRPRLNEQFF	TGTGCCAGCAGCAAAGTCTCGCGGCCACGTCTTAATGAGCAGTTCTTC
.	TRBV6-2/TRBV6-3	TRBD2	TRBJ2-7	CASSYLLAGITQHEQYF	TGTGCCAGCAGTTACCTTCTAGCGGGGATAACCCAGCACGAGCAGTACTTC
.	TRBV6-2/TRBV6-3	.	TRBJ1-5	CASSYLRDRNQPQHF	TGTGCCAGCAGTTACCTCCGGGACCGCAATCAGCCCCAGCATTTT
few	TRBV29-1	TRBD2	TRBJ2-1	CSVEDIAGEIEQFF	TGCAGCGTTGAAGACATAGCGGGAGAAATTGAGCAGTTCTTC
many	TRBV25-1	.	TRBJ2-7	CASSGSSSYEQYF	TGTGCCAGCAGTGGTAGTAGCTCCTACGAGCAGTACTTC
.	TRBV11-1	.	TRBJ1-2	CASSLRQGNGYTF	TGTGCCAGCAGCTTGAGGCAGGGTAATGGCTACACCTTC
few	TRBV29-1	TRBD2	TRBJ2-3	CSVGYSGKADTQYF	TGCAGCGTGGGCTATAGCGGGAAGGCAGATACGCAGTATTTT
few	TRBV7-2	.	TRBJ1-5	CASSFGAWLQPQHF	TGTGCCAGCAGCTTCGGGGCATGGTTGCAGCCCCAGCATTTT
.	TRBV7-3	TRBD2	TRBJ2-5	CASSPSGIGETQYF	TGTGCCAGCAGCCCTAGCGGGATAGGGGAGACCCAGTACTTC
.	TRBV7-8	.	TRBJ2-5	CASSRPAEETQYF	TGTGCCAGCAGTCGTCCCGCGGAAGAGACCCAGTACTTC
many	TRBV28	.	TRBJ2-5	CASSFSGHQETQYF	TGTGCCAGCAGTTTTTCAGGGCACCAAGAGACCCAGTACTTC
many	TRBV2	.	TRBJ2-1	CASSDKSLINEQFF	TGTGCCAGCAGTGATAAGAGCCTCATAAATGAGCAGTTCTTC
.	TRBV6-1	.	TRBJ1-2	CASAAGRLANYGYTF	TGTGCCAGCGCCGCAGGGAGGTTAGCTAACTATGGCTACACCTTC
many	TRBV11-3	TRBD1	TRBJ2-1	CASSLGDRVVQGGEQFF	TGTGCCAGCAGCTTGGGGGACAGGGTGGTCCAGGGCGGTGAGCAGTTCTTC
once	TRBV28	.	TRBJ1-2	CVSTLWGLSGPGYTF	TGTGTCAGCACCCTATGGGGGCTTTCCGGTCCTGGCTACACCTTC
many	TRBV2	.	TRBJ2-7	CASRVDNYEQYF	TGTGCCAGCAGGGTAGACAACTACGAGCAGTACTTC
.	TRBV4-1	.	TRBJ1-3	CASSQVWGLSGNTIYF	TGCGCCAGCAGCCAAGTTTGGGGTCTCTCTGGAAACACCATATATTTT
.	TRBV4-1	.	TRBJ2-5	CASSQQWTGQETQYF	TGCGCCAGCAGCCAACAGTGGACGGGGCAAGAGACCCAGTACTTC
many	TRBV4-3	.	TRBJ2-3	CASSQGMMPPTDTQYF	TGCGCCAGCAGCCAAGGGATGATGCCCCCCACAGATACGCAGTATTTT
few	TRBV12-3/TRBV12-4	.	TRBJ1-5	CASSPAGPFGSQPQHF	TGTGCCAGCAGTCCCGCCGGGCCATTCGGGAGTCAGCCCCAGCATTTT
few	TRBV29-1	.	TRBJ2-1	CSVVLYHKFF	TGCAGCGTTGTTTTGTACCACAAGTTCTTC
many	TRBV20-1	.	TRBJ1-2	CSARDLISGYTF	TGCAGTGCTAGAGATTTGATCTCTGGCTACACCTTC
.	TRBV20-1	.	TRBJ1-1	CSADPQGPETFF	TGCAGTGCCGACCCCCAGGGCCCTGAAACTTTCTTT
few	TRBV7-2	TRBD2	TRBJ2-5	CASTTRRASGQETQYF	TGTGCCAGCACCACCCGGAGGGCTAGCGGCCAAGAGACCCAGTACTTC
many	TRBV19	TRBD1	TRBJ1-2	CASSIPGGRYGYTF	TGTGCCAGTAGTATCCCAGGGGGCAGATATGGCTACACCTTC
.	TRBV7-7	.	TRBJ2-7	CASRGRTVSSYEQYF	TGTGCTAGCAGAGGAAGGACAGTTAGCTCCTACGAGCAGTACTTC
many	TRBV7-9	.	TRBJ2-3	CASSPSITDTQYF	TGTGCCAGCAGCCCCTCGATCACAGATACGCAGTATTTT
many	TRBV6-1	.	TRBJ2-5	CASSEAGAAQETQYF	TGTGCCAGCAGTGAAGCAGGGGCCGCTCAAGAGACCCAGTACTTC
many	TRBV29-1	TRBD1	TRBJ1-1	CSVEGTVNTEAFF	TGCAGCGTTGAGGGGACAGTGAACACTGAAGCTTTCTTT
few	TRBV18	.	TRBJ2-4	CASSPEIAKNIQYF	TGTGCCAGCTCACCGGAGATAGCCAAAAACATTCAGTACTTC
few	TRBV6-6	.	TRBJ2-2	CASSYQGVTGELFF	TGTGCCAGCAGTTACCAGGGTGTCACCGGGGAGCTGTTTTTT
few	TRBV28	TRBD2	TRBJ2-7	CASGTSDSYEQYF	TGTGCCAGCGGGACTAGCGATTCCTACGAGCAGTACTTC
.	TRBV28	.	TRBJ1-2	CASSFGGPYGYTF	TGTGCCAGCAGTTTTGGAGGCCCCTATGGCTACACCTTC
few	TRBV7-9	.	TRBJ2-1	CASSPTGGSISSYNEQFF	TGTGCCAGCAGCCCAACTGGCGGGTCCATAAGCTCCTACAATGAGCAGTTCTTC
.	TRBV20-1	.	TRBJ2-2	CSARGGTGELFF	TGCAGTGCTAGAGGTGGCACCGGGGAGCTGTTTTTT
many	TRBV28	.	TRBJ2-2	CASSLGGPGGELFF	TGTGCCAGCAGCCTTGGAGGGCCGGGCGGGGAGCTGTTTTTT
many	TRBV4-1	.	TRBJ1-2	CASSQGQNWNYGYTF	TGCGCCAGCAGCCAAGGACAAAACTGGAACTATGGCTACACCTTC
.	TRBV10-3	TRBD2	TRBJ2-3	CAIRGTSGRVTDTQYF	TGTGCCATCAGGGGGACTAGCGGGAGGGTGACAGATACGCAGTATTTT
.	TRBV5-1	.	TRBJ2-3	CASSVWGIGTSTITDTRYF	.
.	TRBV29-1	TRBD2	TRBJ2-1	CSGLAGVEQFF	TGCAGCGGTCTAGCGGGAGTTGAGCAGTTCTTC
many	TRBV20-1	.	TRBJ1-5	CSARGRKTGNQPQHF	TGCAGTGCTAGAGGGCGCAAAACCGGCAATCAGCCCCAGCATTTT
.	TRBV7-2	TRBD1	TRBJ1-6	CASSFLDRANSPLHF	TGTGCCAGCAGCTTCTTGGACAGGGCTAATTCACCCCTCCACTTT
many	TRBV24-1	TRBD2	TRBJ2-1	CATRPSGRRNEQFF	TGTGCCACCAGGCCTAGCGGGAGACGAAATGAGCAGTTCTTC
.	TRBV2	.	TRBJ2-1	CASSVSGEQFF	TGTGCCAGCAGTGTAAGCGGTGAGCAGTTCTTC
.	TRBV14	TRBD2	TRBJ2-7	CASSQLASGMEEQYF	TGTGCCAGCAGCCAGCTAGCTAGCGGGATGGAAGAGCAGTACTTC